These 21 T cell receptor beta chains came from one sample sequenced in a study of CD8+ T cells in alopecia areata. The treatment: oral pan-JAK inhibitor, 5-10 mg twice daily. RNA, once extracted, was reverse transcribed into cDNA for use as the sequencing template. The repertoire was sequenced with immunoSEQ multiplex PCR; TCRdb's copy has only in-frame clones and lacks some. The data show some 98,000 clones, roughly two thirds seen once. This sample comprised CD8+ T cells sorted from blood, obtained at week 4, from a patient treated with tofacitinib. Receptor source: a human donor with alopecia areata.

The rearrangement joins TRBV29-1 to TRBJ2-1, with 10 positions matching TRBD2. V trimming: 7 bases; J trimming: 0 bases; junction bases outside the gene matches: 3. The CDR3 extends over 14 amino acids. CDR1 is SQVTM and CDR2 is ANQGSEA in the germline V gene. This CDR3 reads CSASGGGSYNEQFF. CDR3 nucleotide sequence: TGCAGCGCGAGCGGGGGGGGCTCCTACAATGAGCAGTTCTTC.

The rearrangement uses TRBV25-1 and TRBJ1-5, with 7 bases aligning to TRBD1. Looked up from germline, CDR1 is MGHDK and CDR2 is SYGVNS. The ends lost 4 bases at V and 3 bases at J; junction bases unmatched: 6. The CDR3 spans 15 residues. The CDR3 nucleotides read TGTGCCAGCAGTGGCGAAGGACAGGACAATCAGCCCCAGCATTTT. Protein: CASSGEGQDNQPQHF.

The chain couples TRBV19 to TRBJ1-2; D gene uncertain. The germline V gene encodes CDR1 LNHDA and CDR2 SQIVND (reference sequence). Between the trimmed V and J ends, which lost 6 bases and 8 bases, there was a span of 13 bases. This CDR3 comprises 12 residues. CDR3 DNA sequence: TGTGCCAGTAGGTACGGAGGAACGGGCTACACCTTC. As protein: CASRYGGTGYTF.

V is TRBV30 and J is TRBJ1-2, with D perhaps matching TRBD1 (5 bases). V lost 0 bases and J lost 0, with 14 bases in between. CDR1 is GTSNPN and CDR2 is SVGIG in the germline V gene (reference sequence). The CDR3 extends over 16 amino acids. The CDR3 loop is CAWSVSLDTANYGYTF. Written as DNA, the CDR3 is TGTGCCTGGAGTGTAAGTCTGGACACCGCTAACTATGGCTACACCTTC. Complete variable domain (other parts from reference TRBV30 and TRBJ1-2): SQTIHQWPATLVQPVGSPLSLECTVEGTSNPNLYWYRQAAGRGLQLLFYSVGIGQISSEVPQNLSASRPQDRQFILSSKKLLLSDSGFYLCAWSVSLDTANYGYTFGSGTRLTVV.

This clone was found once. This sequence joins TRBV4-2 and TRBJ2-1; D is unclear. The V end was cut by 1 base, the J end by 8 bases, with 12 bases between. The CDR3 consists of 14 residues. Germline values: CDR1 LGHNA, CDR2 YNFKEQ. The CDR3: CASSQGMGGDEQFF. CDR3 nucleotide sequence: TGTGCCAGCAGCCAAGGGATGGGTGGGGATGAGCAGTTCTTC.

The rearrangement uses TRBV9 and TRBJ2-1; TRBD2 matches at 8 bases. Germline V gene sequence: CDR1 SGDLS, CDR2 YYNGEE. The CDR3 runs to 16 residues. J was trimmed by 4 bases and V by 4 bases; bases with no gene match: 10. CDR3 sequence reads: CASSPLGSGVYNEQFF. The CDR3 DNA reads as TGTGCCAGCAGCCCACTCGGTAGCGGGGTTTACAATGAGCAGTTCTTC.

The gene calls are TRBV13 and TRBJ1-2; D perhaps matches TRBD1 (6 bases). This CDR3 is built from 15 residues. V dropped 5 bases and J dropped 6 bases, with 19 bases sitting between them. From germline, CDR1 is PRHDT and CDR2 FYEKMQ (reference sequence). The DNA of the CDR3 is TGTGCCAGCAGCCAGGATCGGGGGCGTTGGGATGGCTACACCTTC. Its protein is CASSQDRGRWDGYTF.

This clone was detected only once. The V and J genes are TRBV4-1 and TRBJ1-2; D gene unclear. This CDR3 region has 16 residues. Germline V gene sequence: CDR1 MGHRA, CDR2 YSYEKL. V lost 3 bases, J lost 0 bases, and 14 bases lay in between. The CDR3 region has the DNA TGCGCCAGCAGCCACCCTTTAGCCACGGCTAACTATGGCTACACCTTC. It translates to CASSHPLATANYGYTF.

The chain is built from TRBV27 and TRBJ1-2; 7 positions agree with TRBD1. The CDR3 length is 12 residues. Germline CDR1 and CDR2: MNHEY and SMNVEV (reference sequence). The junction had 0 bases not matched to a gene; V was cut back by 2 bases and J by 6 bases. The CDR3: CASSLTGDGYTF. DNA of the CDR3: TGTGCCAGCAGTTTAACAGGGGATGGCTACACCTTC.

The chain couples TRBV13 to TRBJ2-7; D gene ambiguous. V lost 5 bases and J 2 bases, leaving 7 bases between the germline ends. This CDR3 contains 12 residues. CDR1 and CDR2 (germline): PRHDT, FYEKMQ (reference sequence). As DNA, the CDR3 is TGTGCCAGCAGCGATCGGGCCTACGAGCAGTACTTC. It codes for CASSDRAYEQYF.

The chain recombines TRBV6-1 with TRBJ1-5; tentatively, D is TRBD1 (6 bases). The CDR3 loop spans 15 amino acids. Trimming pared 8 bases from V and 5 bases from J, leaving 19 bases between. CDR1 MNHNS and CDR2 SASEGT come from the germline V gene. DNA of the CDR3: TGTGCCAGCGGAGACGACAGGAAACAGTATCAGCCCCAGCATTTT. This codes for CASGDDRKQYQPQHF.

The chain has TRBV2 and TRBJ1-6; D is perhaps TRBD1 (6 bases). CDR1 SNHLY and CDR2 FYNNEI come from the germline V gene. The CDR3 contains 15 residues. Deletions cut 1 base from V and 10 bases from J, with 14 bases between. The CDR3 coding sequence is TGTGCCAGCAGTGAAGGCAGGGGTTTGGGATCACCCCTCCACTTT. It is translated as CASSEGRGLGSPLHF.

A remark on this clone: Germline and junction disagree at one end, which may indicate a read error. The chain links TRBV27 to TRBJ2-2; D is perhaps TRBD2 (5 bases). The CDR3 loop spans 14 amino acids. Germline V lookup: CDR1 MNHEY, CDR2 SMNVEV (reference sequence). This chain's CDR3 is CASSFGLEDGELFF. In DNA form, the CDR3 reads TGTGCCAGCAGTTTCGGGCTAGAGGACGGGGAGTTGTTTTTT.

The rearrangement links TRBV28 to TRBJ2-7; D perhaps matches TRBD2 (5 bases). CDR3 length: 14 amino acids. From germline, CDR1 is MDHEN and CDR2 SYDVKM. V lost 3 bases to trimming and J lost 2 bases, with 11 bases between them. The CDR3 is CASSFSGTAYEQYF. The CDR3 nucleotides are TGTGCCAGCAGTTTCTCGGGAACCGCCTACGAGCAGTACTTC.

This chain links TRBV7-9 with TRBJ2-5; TRBD1 agrees at 8 bases. With 5 bases clipped from V and 3 bases from J, the junction kept 8 bases outside the gene matches. This CDR3 contains 15 residues. CDR1 is SEHNR, CDR2 FQNEAQ, per germline (reference sequence). The CDR3 region is CASSPPRGQEETQYF. The CDR3 nucleotides read TGTGCCAGCAGCCCCCCCCGGGGACAGGAAGAGACCCAGTACTTC.

The V and J genes are TRBV11-2 and TRBJ2-7, with D possibly TRBD1 on 9 matching bases. Trimming shortened V by 5 bases and J by 6 bases, and 17 bases separated the two germline ends. Germline values: CDR1 SGHAT, CDR2 FQNNGV. The CDR3 has 14 amino acids. The CDR3 sequence is CASSREGTGLEQYF. The CDR3, as DNA: TGTGCCAGCAGCCGGGAGGGGACAGGGCTCGAGCAGTACTTC.

This clone occurred a few times. The J gene is TRBJ1-2, the V gene TRBV7-3; the D gene is possibly TRBD1 (6 bases). The CDR3 runs 15 residues. V lost 0 bases, J lost 4 bases, and 12 bases lay in between. Germline CDR1 is SGHTA and CDR2 is FQGTGA. In nucleotides, the CDR3 is TGTGCCAGCAGCTTAACCGGGGGCAGTAGCTATGGCTACACCTTC. It encodes CASSLTGGSSYGYTF.

The chain couples TRBV7-6 to TRBJ1-5; the D is unclear. The germline V gene has CDR1 SGHVS and CDR2 FNYEAQ. The CDR3 is 13 amino acids. Trimming stripped 2 bases from V and 3 bases from J, with 5 bases between. In nucleotides, the CDR3 is TGTGCCAGCAGCTTAAATCCCAATCAGCCCCAGCATTTT. It encodes CASSLNPNQPQHF.

The table lists this clone with a count of one. The chain recombines TRBV5-6 with TRBJ2-5; D is ambiguous. Germline V gives CDR1 SGHDT, CDR2 YYEEEE. Between the trimmed V and J ends, which lost 4 bases and 1 base, there was a span of 11 bases. The CDR3 is 14 amino acids. This CDR3 is CASSPGRTQETQYF. CDR3 DNA sequence: TGTGCCAGCAGCCCCGGACGGACCCAAGAGACCCAGTACTTC.

The chain recombines TRBV27 with TRBJ1-5; 7 bases agree with TRBD1. There are 15 residues in the CDR3. The trim removed 0 bases at V and 6 bases at J, leaving 5 bases unmatched. Germline V gene data show CDR1 as MNHEY and CDR2 as SMNVEV (reference sequence). The CDR3 nucleotides are TGTGCCAGCAGTTTATCCCAGGGGGTGGGTCAGCCCCAGCATTTT. The encoded protein is CASSLSQGVGQPQHF.

The J gene is TRBJ2-7, the V gene TRBV30, with D unclear. V was cut by 1 base and J by 3 bases, with 10 bases left in between. The germline V gene has CDR1 GTSNPN and CDR2 SVGIG (reference sequence). The CDR3 covers 13 residues. The CDR3, as DNA: TGTGCCTGGAGTGAAGGGATACACTACGAGCAGTACTTC. Its translation is CAWSEGIHYEQYF.